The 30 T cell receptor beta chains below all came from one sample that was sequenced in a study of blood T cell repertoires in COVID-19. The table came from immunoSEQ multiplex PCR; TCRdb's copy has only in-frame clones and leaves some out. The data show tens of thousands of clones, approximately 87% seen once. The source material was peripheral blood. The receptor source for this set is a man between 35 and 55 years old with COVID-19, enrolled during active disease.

The CDR3 nucleotides read TGTGCCAGCAGTGAAGCTAGCGGGGGCGCCTACGAGCAGTACTTC. The encoded protein is CASSEASGGAYEQYF. This chain uses TRBV2 with TRBJ2-7; the match to TRBD2 covers 9 bases. The trim removed 0 bases at V and 2 bases at J, leaving 2 bases unmatched. Germline V gene lookup returns CDR1 SNHLY and CDR2 FYNNEI. The CDR3 length is 15 residues.

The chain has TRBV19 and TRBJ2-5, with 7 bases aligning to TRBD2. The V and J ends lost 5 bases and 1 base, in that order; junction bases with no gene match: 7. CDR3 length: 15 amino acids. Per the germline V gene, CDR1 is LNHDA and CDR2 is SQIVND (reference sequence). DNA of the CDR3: TGTGCCAGTAGTCCCGGCGCGGGGGTCCAAGAGACCCAGTACTTC. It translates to CASSPGAGVQETQYF.

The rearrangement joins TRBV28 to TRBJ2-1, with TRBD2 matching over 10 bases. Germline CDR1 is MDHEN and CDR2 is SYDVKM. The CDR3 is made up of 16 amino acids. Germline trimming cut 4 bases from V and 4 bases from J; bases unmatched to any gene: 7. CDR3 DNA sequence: TGTGCCAGCAGTTCAAGTAGCGGGAGGCCATACAATGAGCAGTTCTTC. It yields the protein CASSSSSGRPYNEQFF.

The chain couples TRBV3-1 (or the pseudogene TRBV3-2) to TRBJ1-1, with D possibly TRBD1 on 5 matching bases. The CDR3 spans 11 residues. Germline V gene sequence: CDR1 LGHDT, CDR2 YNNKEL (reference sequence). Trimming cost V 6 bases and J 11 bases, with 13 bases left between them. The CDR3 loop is CASSTGGGAFF. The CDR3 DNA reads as TGTGCCAGCAGTACCGGCGGGGGGGCTTTCTTT.

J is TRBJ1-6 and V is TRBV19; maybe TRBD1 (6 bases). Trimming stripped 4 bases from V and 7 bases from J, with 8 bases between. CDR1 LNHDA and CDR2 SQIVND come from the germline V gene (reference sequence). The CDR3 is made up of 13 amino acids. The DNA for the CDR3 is TGTGCCAGTAGTACAGGGGTCAATTCACCCCTCCACTTT. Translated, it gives CASSTGVNSPLHF. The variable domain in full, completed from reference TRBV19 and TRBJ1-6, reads DGGITQSPKYLFRKEGQNVTLSCEQNLNHDAMYWYRQDPGQGLRLIYYSQIVNDFQKGDIAEGYSVSREKKESFPLTVTSAQKNPTAFYLCASSTGVNSPLHFGNGTRLTVT.

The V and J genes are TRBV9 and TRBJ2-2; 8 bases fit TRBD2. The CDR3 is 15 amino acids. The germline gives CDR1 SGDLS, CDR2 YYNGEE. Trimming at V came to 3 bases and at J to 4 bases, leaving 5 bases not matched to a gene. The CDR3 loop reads CASSALAGLTGELFF. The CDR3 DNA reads TGTGCCAGCAGCGCCTTAGCGGGACTCACCGGGGAGCTGTTTTTT.

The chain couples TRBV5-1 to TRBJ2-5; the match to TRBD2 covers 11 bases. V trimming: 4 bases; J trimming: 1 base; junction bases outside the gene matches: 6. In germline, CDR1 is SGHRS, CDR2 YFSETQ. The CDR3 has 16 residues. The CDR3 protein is CASSLPSGGIQETQYF. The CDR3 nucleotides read TGCGCCAGCAGCCTACCTAGCGGGGGGATCCAAGAGACCCAGTACTTC.

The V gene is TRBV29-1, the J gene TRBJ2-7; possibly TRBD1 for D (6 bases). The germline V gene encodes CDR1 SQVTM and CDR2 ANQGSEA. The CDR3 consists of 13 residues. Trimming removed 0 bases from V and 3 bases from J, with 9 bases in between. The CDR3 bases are TGCAGCGTTGAAGACCTGACAGGCTACGAGCAGTACTTC. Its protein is CSVEDLTGYEQYF.

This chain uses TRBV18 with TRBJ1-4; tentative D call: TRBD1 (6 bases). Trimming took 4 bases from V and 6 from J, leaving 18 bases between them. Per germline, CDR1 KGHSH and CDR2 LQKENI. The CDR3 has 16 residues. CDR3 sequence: CASSQSPRGNDEKLFF. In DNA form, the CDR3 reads TGTGCCAGCTCACAATCCCCCAGGGGAAATGATGAAAAACTGTTTTTT.

In DNA form, the CDR3 reads TGTGCCAGCAGCCAAGACTTCAGCACTGAAGCTTTCTTT. Translated: CASSQDFSTEAFF. This rearrangement joins TRBV14 to TRBJ1-1, with no clear D. Germline CDR1 SGHDN, CDR2 FVKESK. This CDR3 has 13 amino acids. Trimming took off 0 bases at V and 4 bases at J, with 6 bases between the two ends.

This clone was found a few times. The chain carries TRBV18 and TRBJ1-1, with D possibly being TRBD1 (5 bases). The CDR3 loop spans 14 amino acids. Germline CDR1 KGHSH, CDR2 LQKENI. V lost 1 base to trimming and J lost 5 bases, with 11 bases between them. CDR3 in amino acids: CASSPRQGVTEAFF. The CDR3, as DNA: TGTGCCAGCTCACCACGGCAGGGTGTTACTGAAGCTTTCTTT.

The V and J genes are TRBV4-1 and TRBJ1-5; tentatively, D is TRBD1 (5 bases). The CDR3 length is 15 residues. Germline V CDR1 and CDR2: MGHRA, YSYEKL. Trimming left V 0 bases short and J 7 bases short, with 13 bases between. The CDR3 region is CASSQEDRPAQPQHF. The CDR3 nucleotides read TGCGCCAGCAGCCAAGAAGACAGACCCGCGCAGCCCCAGCATTTT.

The CDR3 protein is CASSYPPGETQYF. CDR3 nucleotide sequence: TGTGCCAGCAGTTACCCCCCAGGGGAGACCCAGTACTTC. The chain is built from TRBV6-6 and TRBJ2-5; TRBD1 is a possible D gene (5 bases). Trimming pared 2 bases from V and 5 bases from J, leaving 9 bases between. This CDR3 region has 13 residues. Germline V lookup: CDR1 MNHNY, CDR2 SVGAGI (reference sequence).

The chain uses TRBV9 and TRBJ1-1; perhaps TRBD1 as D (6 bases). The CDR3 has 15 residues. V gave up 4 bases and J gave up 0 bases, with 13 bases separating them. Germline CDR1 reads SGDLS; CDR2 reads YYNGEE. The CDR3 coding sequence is TGTGCCAGCAGCCCGCAGACAGGCTTGAACACTGAAGCTTTCTTT. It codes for CASSPQTGLNTEAFF.

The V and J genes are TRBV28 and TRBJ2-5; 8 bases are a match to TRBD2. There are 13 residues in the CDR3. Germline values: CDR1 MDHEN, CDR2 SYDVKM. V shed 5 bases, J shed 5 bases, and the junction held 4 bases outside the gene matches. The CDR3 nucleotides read TGTGCCAGCAGTCGACTAGCGCGCGAGACCCAGTACTTC. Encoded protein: CASSRLARETQYF.

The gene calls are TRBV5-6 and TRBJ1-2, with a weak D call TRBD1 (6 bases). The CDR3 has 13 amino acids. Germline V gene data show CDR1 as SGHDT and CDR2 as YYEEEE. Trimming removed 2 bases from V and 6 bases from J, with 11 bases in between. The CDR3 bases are TGTGCCAGCAGCTTAAGACAGGCGGATGGCTACACCTTC. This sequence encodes CASSLRQADGYTF.

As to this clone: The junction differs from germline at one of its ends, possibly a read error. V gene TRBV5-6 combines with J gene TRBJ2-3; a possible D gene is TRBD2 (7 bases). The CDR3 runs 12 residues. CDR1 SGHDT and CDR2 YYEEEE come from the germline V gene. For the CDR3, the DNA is TGTGCCAGCAGCTTCCGGGGGGCCAAGGGAAATTTT. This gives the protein CASSFRGAKGNF. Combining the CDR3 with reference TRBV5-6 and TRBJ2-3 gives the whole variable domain DAGVTQSPTHLIKTRGQQVTLRCSPKSGHDTVSWYQQALGQGPQFIFQYYEEEERQRGNFPDRFSGHQFPNYSSELNVNALLLGDSALYLCASSFRGAKGNFGPGTRLTVL.

CDR3 sequence (DNA): TGTGCCAGCAGTGTAGCGTCGGGACAGCTATACAATGAGCAGTTCTTC. Translated: CASSVASGQLYNEQFF. This chain connects TRBV6-1 to TRBJ2-1, with 7 bases lining up with TRBD1. J lost 4 bases, V lost 4 bases, and 10 bases had no gene match. The CDR3 is made up of 16 amino acids. CDR1 and CDR2 (germline): MNHNS, SASEGT.

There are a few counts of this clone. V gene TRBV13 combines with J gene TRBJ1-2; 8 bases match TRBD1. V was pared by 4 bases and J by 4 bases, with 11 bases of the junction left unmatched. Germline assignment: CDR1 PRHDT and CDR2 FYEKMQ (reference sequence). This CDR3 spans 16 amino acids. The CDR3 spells CASSSLDRAVAYGYTF. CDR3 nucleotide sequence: TGTGCCAGCAGCTCCCTGGACAGGGCGGTCGCCTATGGCTACACCTTC. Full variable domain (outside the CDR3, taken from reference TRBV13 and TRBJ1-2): AAGVIQSPRHLIKEKRETATLKCYPIPRHDTVYWYQQGPGQDPQFLISFYEKMQSDKGSIPDRFSAQQFSDYHSELNMSSLELGDSALYFCASSSLDRAVAYGYTFGSGTRLTVV.

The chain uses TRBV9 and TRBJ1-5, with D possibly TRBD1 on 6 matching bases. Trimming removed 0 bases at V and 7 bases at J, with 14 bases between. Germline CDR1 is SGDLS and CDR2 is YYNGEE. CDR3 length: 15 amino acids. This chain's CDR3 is CASSVGYRAQQPQHF. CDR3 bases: TGTGCCAGCAGCGTAGGATACAGGGCTCAGCAGCCCCAGCATTTT.

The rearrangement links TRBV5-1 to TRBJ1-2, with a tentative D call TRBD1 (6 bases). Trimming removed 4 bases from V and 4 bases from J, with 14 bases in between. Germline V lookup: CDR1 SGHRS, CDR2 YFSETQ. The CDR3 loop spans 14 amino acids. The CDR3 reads CASSIDRPSYGYTF. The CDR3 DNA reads TGCGCCAGCAGCATAGACAGGCCTTCCTATGGCTACACCTTC.

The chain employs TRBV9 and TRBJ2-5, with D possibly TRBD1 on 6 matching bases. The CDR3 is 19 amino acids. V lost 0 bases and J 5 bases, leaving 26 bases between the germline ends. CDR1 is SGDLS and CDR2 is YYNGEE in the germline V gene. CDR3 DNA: TGTGCCAGCAGCGTAGATCCGGACAGCGGCTTTTTTTGGTCTGAGACCCAGTACTTC. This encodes CASSVDPDSGFFWSETQYF.

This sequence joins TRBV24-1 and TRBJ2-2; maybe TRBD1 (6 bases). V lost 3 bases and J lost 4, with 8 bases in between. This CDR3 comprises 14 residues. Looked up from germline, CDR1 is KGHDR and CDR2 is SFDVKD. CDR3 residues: CATSDQGFTGELFF. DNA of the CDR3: TGTGCCACCAGTGATCAGGGGTTCACCGGGGAGCTGTTTTTT.

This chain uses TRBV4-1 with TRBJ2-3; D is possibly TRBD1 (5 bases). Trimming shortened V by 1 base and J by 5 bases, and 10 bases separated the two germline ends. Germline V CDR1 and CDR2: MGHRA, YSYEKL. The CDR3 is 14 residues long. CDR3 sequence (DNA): TGCGCCAGCAGCCAAGGCGGACATCAAGATACGCAGTATTTT. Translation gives CASSQGGHQDTQYF.

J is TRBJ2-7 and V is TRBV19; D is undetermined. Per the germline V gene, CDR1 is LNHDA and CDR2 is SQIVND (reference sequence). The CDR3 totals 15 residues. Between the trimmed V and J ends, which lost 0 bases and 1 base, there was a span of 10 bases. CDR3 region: CASSIDHSPSYEQYF. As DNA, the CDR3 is TGTGCCAGTAGTATAGATCACAGTCCTTCCTACGAGCAGTACTTC. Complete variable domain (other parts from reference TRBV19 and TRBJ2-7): DGGITQSPKYLFRKEGQNVTLSCEQNLNHDAMYWYRQDPGQGLRLIYYSQIVNDFQKGDIAEGYSVSREKKESFPLTVTSAQKNPTAFYLCASSIDHSPSYEQYFGPGTRLTVT.

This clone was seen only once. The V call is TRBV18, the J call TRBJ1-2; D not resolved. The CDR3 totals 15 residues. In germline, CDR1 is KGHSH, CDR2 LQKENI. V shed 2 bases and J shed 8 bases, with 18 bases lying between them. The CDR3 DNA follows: TGTGCCAGCTCACCAAATTATGTCGCCGCGGAGGGCTACACCTTC. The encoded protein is CASSPNYVAAEGYTF.

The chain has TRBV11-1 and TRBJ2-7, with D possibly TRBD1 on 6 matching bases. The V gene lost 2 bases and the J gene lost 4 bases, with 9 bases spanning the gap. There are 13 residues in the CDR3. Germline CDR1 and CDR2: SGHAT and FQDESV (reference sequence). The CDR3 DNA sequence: TGTGCCAGCAGCTTATTGGACAGTTACGAGCAGTACTTC. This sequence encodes CASSLLDSYEQYF.

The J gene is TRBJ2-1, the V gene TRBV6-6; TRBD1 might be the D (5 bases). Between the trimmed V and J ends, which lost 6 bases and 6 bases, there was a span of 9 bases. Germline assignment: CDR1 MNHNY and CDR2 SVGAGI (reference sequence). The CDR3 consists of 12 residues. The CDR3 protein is CASSPTANEQFF. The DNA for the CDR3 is TGTGCCAGCAGCCCGACAGCCAATGAGCAGTTCTTC.

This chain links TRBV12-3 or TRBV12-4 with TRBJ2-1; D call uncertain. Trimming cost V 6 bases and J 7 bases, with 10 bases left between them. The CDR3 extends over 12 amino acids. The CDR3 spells CASSRPRNEQFF. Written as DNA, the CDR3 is TGTGCCAGCAGCCGACCGCGGAATGAGCAGTTCTTC.

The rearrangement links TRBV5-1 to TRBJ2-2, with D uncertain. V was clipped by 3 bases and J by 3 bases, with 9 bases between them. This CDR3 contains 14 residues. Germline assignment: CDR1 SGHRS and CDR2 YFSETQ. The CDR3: CASSSEIHTGELFF. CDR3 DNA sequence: TGCGCCAGCAGCTCGGAGATTCACACCGGGGAGCTGTTTTTT.